The present TCR beta chain was sequenced within a study of T cell repertoires in cytomegalovirus infection. The V and J ends lost 6 bases and 3 bases respectively, with 13 bases between them. The CDR3 runs 14 residues. From germline, CDR1 is MDHEN and CDR2 SYDVKM. This clonotype has a handful of counts. TCRdb fed the reads into MiXCR, producing one record per CDR3 protein. Of roughly 230,000 distinct CDR3 sequences listed, around 6.6% are singletons. This rearrangement joins TRBV28 to TRBJ2-3, with a tentative D call TRBD2 (5 bases). Sequencing used PBMCs. The origin of this receptor is a human donor in good health (CMV status not recorded). Some clones in this sample may be carry-over from other donors' samples. Here the CDR3 DNA reads TGTGCCAGCAGGGAAGGGCGGGTGACAGATACGCAGTATTTT. Translating it yields CASREGRVTDTQYF.